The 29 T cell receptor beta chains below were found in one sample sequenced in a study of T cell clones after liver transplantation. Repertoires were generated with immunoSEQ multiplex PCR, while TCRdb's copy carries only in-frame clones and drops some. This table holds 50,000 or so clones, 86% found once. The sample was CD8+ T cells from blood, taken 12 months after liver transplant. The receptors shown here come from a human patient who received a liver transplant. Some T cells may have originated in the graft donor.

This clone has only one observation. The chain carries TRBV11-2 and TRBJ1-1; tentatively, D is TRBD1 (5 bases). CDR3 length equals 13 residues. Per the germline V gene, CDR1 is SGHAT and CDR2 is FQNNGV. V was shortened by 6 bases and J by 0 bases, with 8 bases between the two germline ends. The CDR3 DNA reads TGTGCCAGCAGTGGGACTATGAACACTGAAGCTTTCTTT. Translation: CASSGTMNTEAFF.

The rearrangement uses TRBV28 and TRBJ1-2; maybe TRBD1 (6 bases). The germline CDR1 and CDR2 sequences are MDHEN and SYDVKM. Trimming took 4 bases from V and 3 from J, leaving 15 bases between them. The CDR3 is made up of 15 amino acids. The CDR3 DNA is TGTGCCAGCAGTTCTCACAGGGAGGGGGACTATGGCTACACCTTC. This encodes CASSSHREGDYGYTF.

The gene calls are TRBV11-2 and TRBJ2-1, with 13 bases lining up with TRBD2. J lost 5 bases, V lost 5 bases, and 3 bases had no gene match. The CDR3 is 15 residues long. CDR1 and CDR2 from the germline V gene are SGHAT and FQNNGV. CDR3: CASSLGLAGDNEQFF. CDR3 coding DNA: TGTGCCAGCAGCCTAGGACTAGCGGGAGACAATGAGCAGTTCTTC.

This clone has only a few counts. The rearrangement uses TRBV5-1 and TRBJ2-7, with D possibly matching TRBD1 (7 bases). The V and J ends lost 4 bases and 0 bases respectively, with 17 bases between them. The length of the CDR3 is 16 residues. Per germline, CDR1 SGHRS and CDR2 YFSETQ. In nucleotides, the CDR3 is TGCGCCAGCAGCACTCGCCAGGGGGGAAGCTCCTACGAGCAGTACTTC. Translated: CASSTRQGGSSYEQYF.

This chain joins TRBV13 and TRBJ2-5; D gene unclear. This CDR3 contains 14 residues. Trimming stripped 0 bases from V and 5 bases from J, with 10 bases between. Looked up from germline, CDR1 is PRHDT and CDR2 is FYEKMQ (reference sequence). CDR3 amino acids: CASSLGSIQETQYF. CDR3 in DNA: TGTGCCAGCAGCTTAGGGTCTATACAGGAGACCCAGTACTTC.

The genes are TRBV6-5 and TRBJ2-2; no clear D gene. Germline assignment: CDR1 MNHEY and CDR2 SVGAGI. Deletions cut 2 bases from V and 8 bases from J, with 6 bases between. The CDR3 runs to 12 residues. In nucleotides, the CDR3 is TGTGCCAGCAGTTACGTGGGGGGGGAGCTGTTTTTT. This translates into CASSYVGGELFF.

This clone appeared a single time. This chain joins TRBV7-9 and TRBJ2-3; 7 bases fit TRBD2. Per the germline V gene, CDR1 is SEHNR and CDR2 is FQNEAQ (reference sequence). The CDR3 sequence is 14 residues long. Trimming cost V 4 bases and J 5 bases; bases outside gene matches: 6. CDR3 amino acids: CASSSPPGGDTQYF. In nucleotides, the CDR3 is TGTGCCAGCAGCTCACCCCCGGGAGGAGATACGCAGTATTTT.

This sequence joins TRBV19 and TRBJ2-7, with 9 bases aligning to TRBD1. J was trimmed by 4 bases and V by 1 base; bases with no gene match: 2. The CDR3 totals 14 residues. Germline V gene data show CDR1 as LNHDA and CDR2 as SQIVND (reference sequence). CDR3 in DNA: TGTGCCAGTAGTATAGCGGGGACAGGGTACGAGCAGTACTTC. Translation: CASSIAGTGYEQYF.

CDR3: CASSPPRTGMNTEAFF. CDR3 sequence (DNA): TGTGCCAGCTCACCACCTCGGACAGGCATGAACACTGAAGCTTTCTTT. The chain combines TRBV18 with TRBJ1-1, with 7 bases fitting TRBD1. There are 16 residues in the CDR3. Per germline, CDR1 KGHSH and CDR2 LQKENI. V was clipped by 0 bases and J by 0 bases; unmatched bases: 4.

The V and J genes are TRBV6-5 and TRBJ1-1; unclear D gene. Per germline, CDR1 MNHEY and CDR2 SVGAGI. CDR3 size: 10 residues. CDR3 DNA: TGTGCAGCGGGGAACACTGAAGCTTTCTTT. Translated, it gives CAAGNTEAFF.

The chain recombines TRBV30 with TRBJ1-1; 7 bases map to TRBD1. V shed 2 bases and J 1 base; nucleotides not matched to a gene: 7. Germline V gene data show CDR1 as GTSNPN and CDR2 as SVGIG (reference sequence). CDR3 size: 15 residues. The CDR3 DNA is TGTGCCTGGAGTTACCTCGGGACAGCGAACACTGAAGCTTTCTTT. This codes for CAWSYLGTANTEAFF.

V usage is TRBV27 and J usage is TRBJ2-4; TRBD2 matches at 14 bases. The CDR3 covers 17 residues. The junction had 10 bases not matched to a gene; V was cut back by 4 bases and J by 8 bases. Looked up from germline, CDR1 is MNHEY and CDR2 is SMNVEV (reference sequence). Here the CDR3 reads CASSSGLAGVPRDIQYF. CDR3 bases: TGTGCCAGCAGTTCGGGACTAGCGGGAGTTCCGAGGGACATTCAGTACTTC.

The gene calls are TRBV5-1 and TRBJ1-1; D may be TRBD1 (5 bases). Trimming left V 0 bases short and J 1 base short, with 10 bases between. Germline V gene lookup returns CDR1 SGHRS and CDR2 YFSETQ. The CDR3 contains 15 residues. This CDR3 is CASSLEGPPNTEAFF. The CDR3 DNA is TGCGCCAGCAGCTTGGAGGGGCCGCCGAACACTGAAGCTTTCTTT.

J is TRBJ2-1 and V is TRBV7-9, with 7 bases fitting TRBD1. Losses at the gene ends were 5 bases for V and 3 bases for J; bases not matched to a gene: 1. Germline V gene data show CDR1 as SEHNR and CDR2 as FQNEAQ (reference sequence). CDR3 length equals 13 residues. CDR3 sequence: CASSGQDYNEQFF. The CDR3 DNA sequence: TGTGCCAGCAGCGGACAGGACTACAATGAGCAGTTCTTC.

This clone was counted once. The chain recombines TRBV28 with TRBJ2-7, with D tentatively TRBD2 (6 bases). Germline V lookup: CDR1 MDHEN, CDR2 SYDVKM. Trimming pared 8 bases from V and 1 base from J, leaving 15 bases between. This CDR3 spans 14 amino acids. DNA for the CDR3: TGTGCCAGCTCCCTAGCGCACCTTTCCTACGAGCAGTACTTC. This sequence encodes CASSLAHLSYEQYF.

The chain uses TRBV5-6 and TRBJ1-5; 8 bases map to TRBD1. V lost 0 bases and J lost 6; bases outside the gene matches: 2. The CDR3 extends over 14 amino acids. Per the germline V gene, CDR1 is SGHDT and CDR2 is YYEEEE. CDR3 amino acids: CASSLDRGTQPQHF. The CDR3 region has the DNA TGTGCCAGCAGCTTGGACAGGGGGACTCAGCCCCAGCATTTT.

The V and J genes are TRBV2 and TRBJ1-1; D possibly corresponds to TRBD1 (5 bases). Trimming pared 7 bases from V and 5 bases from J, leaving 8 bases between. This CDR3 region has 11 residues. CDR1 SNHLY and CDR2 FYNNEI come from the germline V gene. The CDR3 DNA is TGTGCCAGCACCTGGGGGACTGAAGCTTTCTTT. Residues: CASTWGTEAFF.

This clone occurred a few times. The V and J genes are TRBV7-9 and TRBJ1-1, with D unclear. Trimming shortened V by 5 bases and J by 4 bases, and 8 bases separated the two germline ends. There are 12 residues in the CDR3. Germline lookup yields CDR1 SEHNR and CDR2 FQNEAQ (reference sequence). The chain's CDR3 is CASSPTSTEAFF. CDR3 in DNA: TGTGCCAGCAGCCCTACAAGCACTGAAGCTTTCTTT.

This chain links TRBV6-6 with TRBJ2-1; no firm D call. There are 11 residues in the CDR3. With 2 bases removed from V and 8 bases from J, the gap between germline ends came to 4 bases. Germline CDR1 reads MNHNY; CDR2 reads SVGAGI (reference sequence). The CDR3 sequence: CASSYEDEQFF. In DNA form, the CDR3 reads TGTGCCAGCAGTTACGAAGATGAGCAGTTCTTC.

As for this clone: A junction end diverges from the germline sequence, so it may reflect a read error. In DNA form, the CDR3 reads TGCGCCAGCAGCCAAGTATTACACCCGGGACCGAATAACTATGGCTACACCTTC. Encoded protein: CASSQVLHPGPNNYGYTF. The chain is built from TRBV5-4 and TRBJ1-2; tentatively, D is TRBD1 (5 bases). CDR3 length: 18 amino acids. The V gene's germline CDR1 is SGHNT and CDR2 YYREEE (reference sequence). Filled out from reference TRBV5-4 and TRBJ1-2, the complete variable domain reads ETGVTQSPTHLIKTRGQQVTLRCSSQSGHNTVSWYQQALGQGPQFIFQYYREEENGRGNFPPRFSGLQFPNYSSELNVNALELDDSALYLCASSQVLHPGPNNYGYTFGSGTRLTVV.

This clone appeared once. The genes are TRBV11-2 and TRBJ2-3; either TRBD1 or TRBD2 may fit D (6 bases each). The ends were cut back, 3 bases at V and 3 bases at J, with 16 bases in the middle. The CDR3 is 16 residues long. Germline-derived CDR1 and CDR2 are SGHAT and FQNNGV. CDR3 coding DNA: TGTGCCAGCAGCTTTTTAGGGGGGATGGGTACAGATACGCAGTATTTT. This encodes CASSFLGGMGTDTQYF. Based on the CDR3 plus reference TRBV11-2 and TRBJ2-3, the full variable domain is EAGVAQSPRYKIIEKRQSVAFWCNPISGHATLYWYQQILGQGPKLLIQFQNNGVVDDSQLPKDRFSAERLKGVDSTLKIQPAKLEDSAVYLCASSFLGGMGTDTQYFGPGTRLTVL.

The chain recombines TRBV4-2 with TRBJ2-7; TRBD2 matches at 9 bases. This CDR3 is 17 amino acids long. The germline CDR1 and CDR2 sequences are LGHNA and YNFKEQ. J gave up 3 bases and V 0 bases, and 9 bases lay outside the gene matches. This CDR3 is CASSQDRMAGGGYEQYF. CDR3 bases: TGTGCCAGCAGCCAAGATCGGATGGCGGGAGGGGGCTACGAGCAGTACTTC.

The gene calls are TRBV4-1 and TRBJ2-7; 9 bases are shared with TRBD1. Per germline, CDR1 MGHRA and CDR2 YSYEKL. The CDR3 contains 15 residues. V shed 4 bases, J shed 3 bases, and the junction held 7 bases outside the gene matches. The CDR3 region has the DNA TGCGCCAGCAGCCTCTCCCCGGGACAGGGCTACGAGCAGTACTTC. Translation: CASSLSPGQGYEQYF.

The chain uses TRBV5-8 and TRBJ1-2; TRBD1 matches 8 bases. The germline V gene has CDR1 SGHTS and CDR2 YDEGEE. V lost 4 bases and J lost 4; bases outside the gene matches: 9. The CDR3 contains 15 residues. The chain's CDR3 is CASSIDRDRRYGYTF. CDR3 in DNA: TGTGCCAGCAGCATCGACCGGGACAGGCGCTATGGCTACACCTTC. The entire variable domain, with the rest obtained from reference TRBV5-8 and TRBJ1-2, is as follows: EAGVTQSPTHLIKTRGQQATLRCSPISGHTSVYWYQQALGLGLQFLLWYDEGEERNRGNFPPRFSGRQFPNYSSELNVNALELEDSALYLCASSIDRDRRYGYTFGSGTRLTVV.

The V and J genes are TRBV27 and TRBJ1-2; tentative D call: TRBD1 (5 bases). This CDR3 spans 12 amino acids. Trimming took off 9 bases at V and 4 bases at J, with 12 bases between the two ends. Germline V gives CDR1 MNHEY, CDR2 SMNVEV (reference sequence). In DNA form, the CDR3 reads TGTGCCAGTTCCAGGGAGGGCTATGGCTACACCTTC. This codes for CASSREGYGYTF.

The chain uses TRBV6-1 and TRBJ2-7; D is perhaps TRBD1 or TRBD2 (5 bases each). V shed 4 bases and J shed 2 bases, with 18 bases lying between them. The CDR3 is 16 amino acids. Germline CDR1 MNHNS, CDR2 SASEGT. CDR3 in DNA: TGTGCCAGCAGTGTCTTAGGCCGGGACCGGCCCTACGAGCAGTACTTC. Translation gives CASSVLGRDRPYEQYF.

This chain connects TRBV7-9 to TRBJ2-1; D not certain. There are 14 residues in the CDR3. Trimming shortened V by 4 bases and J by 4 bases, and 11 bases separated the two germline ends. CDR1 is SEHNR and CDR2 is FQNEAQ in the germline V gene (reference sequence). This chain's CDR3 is CASSSPRGYNEQFF. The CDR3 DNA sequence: TGTGCCAGCAGCTCTCCGAGAGGTTACAATGAGCAGTTCTTC.

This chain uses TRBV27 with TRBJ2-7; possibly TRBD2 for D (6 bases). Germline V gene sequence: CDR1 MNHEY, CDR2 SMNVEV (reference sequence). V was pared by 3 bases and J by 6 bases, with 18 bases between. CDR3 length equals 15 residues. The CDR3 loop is CASSFLEAGNGEQYF. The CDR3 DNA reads TGTGCCAGCAGTTTTCTCGAGGCGGGGAACGGCGAGCAGTACTTC.

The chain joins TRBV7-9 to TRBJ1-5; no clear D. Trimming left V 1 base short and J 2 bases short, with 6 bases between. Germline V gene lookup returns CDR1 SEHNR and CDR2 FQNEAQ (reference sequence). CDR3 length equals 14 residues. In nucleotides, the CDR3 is TGTGCCAGCAGCTTAGGGGCAGGCAATCAGCCCCAGCATTTT. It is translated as CASSLGAGNQPQHF.